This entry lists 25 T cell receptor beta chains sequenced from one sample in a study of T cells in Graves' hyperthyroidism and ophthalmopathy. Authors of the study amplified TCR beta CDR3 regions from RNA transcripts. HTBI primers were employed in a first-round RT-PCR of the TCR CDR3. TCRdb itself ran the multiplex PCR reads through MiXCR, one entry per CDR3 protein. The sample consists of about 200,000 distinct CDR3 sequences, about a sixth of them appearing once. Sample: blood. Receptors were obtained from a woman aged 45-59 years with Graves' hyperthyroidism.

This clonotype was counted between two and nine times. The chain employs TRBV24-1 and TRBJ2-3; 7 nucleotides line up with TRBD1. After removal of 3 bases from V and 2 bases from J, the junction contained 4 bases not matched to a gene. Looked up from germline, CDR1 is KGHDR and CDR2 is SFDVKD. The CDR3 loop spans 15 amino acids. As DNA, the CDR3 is TGTGCCACCAGTGATCTGACAGGGTCCACAGATACGCAGTATTTT. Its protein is CATSDLTGSTDTQYF.

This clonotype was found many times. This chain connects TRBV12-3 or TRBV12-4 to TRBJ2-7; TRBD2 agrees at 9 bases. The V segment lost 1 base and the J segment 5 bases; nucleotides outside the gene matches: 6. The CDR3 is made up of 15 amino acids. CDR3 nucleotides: TGTGCCAGCAGTTTAGGGGCGGGAGGGCCCCACGAGCAGTACTTC. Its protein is CASSLGAGGPHEQYF.

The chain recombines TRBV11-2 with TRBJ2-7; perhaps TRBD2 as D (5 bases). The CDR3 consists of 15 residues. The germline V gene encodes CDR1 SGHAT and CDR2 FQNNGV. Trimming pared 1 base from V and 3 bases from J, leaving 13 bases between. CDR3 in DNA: TGTGCCAGCAGCTTAGGAGGCAAGAGGGTCTACGAGCAGTACTTC. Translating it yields CASSLGGKRVYEQYF. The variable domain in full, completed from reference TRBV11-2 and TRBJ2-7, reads EAGVAQSPRYKIIEKRQSVAFWCNPISGHATLYWYQQILGQGPKLLIQFQNNGVVDDSQLPKDRFSAERLKGVDSTLKIQPAKLEDSAVYLCASSLGGKRVYEQYFGPGTRLTVT.

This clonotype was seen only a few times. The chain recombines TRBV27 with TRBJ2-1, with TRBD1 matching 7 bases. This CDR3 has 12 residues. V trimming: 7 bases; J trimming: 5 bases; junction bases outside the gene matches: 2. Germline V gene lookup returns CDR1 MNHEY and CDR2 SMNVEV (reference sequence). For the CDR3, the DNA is TGTGCCAGCACAGGGACAGACAATGAGCAGTTCTTC. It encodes CASTGTDNEQFF.

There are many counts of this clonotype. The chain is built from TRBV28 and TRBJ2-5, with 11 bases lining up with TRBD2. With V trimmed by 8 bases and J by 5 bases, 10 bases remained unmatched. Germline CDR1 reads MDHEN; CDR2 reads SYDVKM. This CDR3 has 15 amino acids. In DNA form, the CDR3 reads TGTGCCAGCGGCATAGCGGGAGGGTTCCGGGAGACCCAGTACTTC. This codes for CASGIAGGFRETQYF.

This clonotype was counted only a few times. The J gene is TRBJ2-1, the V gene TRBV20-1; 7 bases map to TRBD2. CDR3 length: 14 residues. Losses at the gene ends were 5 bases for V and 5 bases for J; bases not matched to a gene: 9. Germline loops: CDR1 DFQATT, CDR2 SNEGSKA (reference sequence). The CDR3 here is CSAEGGLADNEQFF. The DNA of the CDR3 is TGCAGTGCTGAAGGCGGTCTAGCGGACAATGAGCAGTTCTTC.

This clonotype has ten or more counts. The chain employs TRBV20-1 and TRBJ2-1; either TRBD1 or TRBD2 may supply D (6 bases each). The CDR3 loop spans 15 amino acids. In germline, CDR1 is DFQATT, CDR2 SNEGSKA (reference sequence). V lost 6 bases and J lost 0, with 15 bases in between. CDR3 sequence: CSAGGLELSYNEQFF. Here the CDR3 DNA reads TGCAGTGCAGGGGGACTCGAGCTCTCCTACAATGAGCAGTTCTTC.

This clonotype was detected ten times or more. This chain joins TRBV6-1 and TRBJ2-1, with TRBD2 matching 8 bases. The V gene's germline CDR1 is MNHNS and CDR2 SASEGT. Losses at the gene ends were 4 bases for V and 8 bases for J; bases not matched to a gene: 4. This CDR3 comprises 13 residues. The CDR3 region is CASSVAGTYEQFF. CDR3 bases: TGTGCCAGCAGTGTAGCGGGAACGTATGAGCAGTTCTTC.

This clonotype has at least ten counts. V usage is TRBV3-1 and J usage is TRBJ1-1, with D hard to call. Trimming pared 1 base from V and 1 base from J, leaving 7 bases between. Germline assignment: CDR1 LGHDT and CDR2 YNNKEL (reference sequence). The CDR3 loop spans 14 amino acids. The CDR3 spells CASSQGQANTEAFF. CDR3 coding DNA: TGTGCCAGCAGCCAAGGCCAGGCGAACACTGAAGCTTTCTTT.

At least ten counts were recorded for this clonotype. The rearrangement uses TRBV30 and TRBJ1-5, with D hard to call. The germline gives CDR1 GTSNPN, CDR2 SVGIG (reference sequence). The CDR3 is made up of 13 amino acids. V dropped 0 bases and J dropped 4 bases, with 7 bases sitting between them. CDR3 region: CAWSVGRNQPQHF. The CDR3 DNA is TGTGCCTGGAGTGTGGGGAGGAATCAGCCCCAGCATTTT.

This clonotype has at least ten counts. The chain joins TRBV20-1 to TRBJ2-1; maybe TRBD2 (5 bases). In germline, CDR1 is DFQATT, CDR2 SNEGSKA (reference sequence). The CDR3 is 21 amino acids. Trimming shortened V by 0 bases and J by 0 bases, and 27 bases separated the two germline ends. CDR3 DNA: TGCAGTGCTAGAGATCGAAACGGGGTCTTAAGGGCGCGAGTCTCCTACAATGAGCAGTTCTTC. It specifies CSARDRNGVLRARVSYNEQFF.

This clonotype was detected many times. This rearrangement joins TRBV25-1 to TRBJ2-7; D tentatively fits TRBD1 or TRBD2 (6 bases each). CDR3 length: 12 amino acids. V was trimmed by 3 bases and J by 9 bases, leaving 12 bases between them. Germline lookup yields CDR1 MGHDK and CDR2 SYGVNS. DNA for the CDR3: TGTGCCAGCAGTGACGGGGGCTTGGGGCAGTACTTC. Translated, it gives CASSDGGLGQYF.

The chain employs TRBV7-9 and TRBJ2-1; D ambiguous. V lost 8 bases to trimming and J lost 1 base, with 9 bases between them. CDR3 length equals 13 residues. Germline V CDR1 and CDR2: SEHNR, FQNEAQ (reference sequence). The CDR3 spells CASGLQSYNEQFF. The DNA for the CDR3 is TGTGCCAGCGGCCTACAATCCTACAATGAGCAGTTCTTC.

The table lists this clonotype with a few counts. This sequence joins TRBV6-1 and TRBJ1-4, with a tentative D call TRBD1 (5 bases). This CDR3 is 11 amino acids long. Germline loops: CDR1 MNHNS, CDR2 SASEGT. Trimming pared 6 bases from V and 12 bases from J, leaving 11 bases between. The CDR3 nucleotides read TGTGCCAGCAGCGCCGGGACCCAACTGTTTTTT. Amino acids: CASSAGTQLFF.

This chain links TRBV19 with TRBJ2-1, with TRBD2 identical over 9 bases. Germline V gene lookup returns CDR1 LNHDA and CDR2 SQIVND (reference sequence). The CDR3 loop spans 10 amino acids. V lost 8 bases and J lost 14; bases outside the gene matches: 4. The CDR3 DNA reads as TGTGCCAGTCAGCTAGCGGGGAAGTTCTTC. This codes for CASQLAGKFF.

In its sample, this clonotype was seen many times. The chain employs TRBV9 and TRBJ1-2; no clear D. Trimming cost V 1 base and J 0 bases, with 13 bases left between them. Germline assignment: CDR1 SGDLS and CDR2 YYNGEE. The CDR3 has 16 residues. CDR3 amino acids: CASSVSPTATNYGYTF. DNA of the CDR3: TGTGCCAGCAGCGTATCCCCCACAGCTACTAACTATGGCTACACCTTC.

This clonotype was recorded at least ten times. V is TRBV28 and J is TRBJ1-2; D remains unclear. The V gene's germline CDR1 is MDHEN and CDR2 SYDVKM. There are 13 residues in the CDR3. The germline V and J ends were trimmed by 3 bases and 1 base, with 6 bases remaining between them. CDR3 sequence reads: CASSLDHNYGYTF. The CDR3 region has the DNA TGTGCCAGCAGTTTGGATCATAACTATGGCTACACCTTC.

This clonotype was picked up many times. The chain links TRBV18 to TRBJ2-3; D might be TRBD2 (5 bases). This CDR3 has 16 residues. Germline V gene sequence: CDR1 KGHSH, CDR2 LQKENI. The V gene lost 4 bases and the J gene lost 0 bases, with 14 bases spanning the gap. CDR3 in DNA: TGTGCCAGCTCACTGTCGAGGACTCAGAGCACAGATACGCAGTATTTT. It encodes CASSLSRTQSTDTQYF.

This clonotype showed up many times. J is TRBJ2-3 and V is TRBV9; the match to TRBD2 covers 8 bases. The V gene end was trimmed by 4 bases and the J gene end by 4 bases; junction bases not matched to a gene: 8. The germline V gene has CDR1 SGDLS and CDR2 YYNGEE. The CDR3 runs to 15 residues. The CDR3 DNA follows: TGTGCCAGCAGCCCGTCGAGCGGGAGCCCAGATACGCAGTATTTT. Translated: CASSPSSGSPDTQYF.

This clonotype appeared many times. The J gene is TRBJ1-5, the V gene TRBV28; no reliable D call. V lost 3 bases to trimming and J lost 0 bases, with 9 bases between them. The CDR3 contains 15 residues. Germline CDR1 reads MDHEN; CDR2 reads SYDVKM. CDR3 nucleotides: TGTGCCAGCAGTTTCAGCGCGGATAGCAATCAGCCCCAGCATTTT. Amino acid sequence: CASSFSADSNQPQHF.

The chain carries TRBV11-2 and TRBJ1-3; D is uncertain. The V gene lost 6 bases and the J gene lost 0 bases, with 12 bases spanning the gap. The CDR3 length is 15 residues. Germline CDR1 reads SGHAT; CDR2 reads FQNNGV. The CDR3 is CASSYQGGSGNTIYF. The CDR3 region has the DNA TGTGCCAGCAGTTACCAAGGAGGCTCTGGAAACACCATATATTTT.

CDR3 protein: CASSPFQGSNTEAFF. CDR3 bases: TGTGCCAGCAGCCCATTTCAGGGGTCAAACACTGAAGCTTTCTTT. The chain links TRBV5-5 to TRBJ1-1, with D perhaps matching TRBD1 (6 bases). Trimming stripped 4 bases from V and 2 bases from J, with 15 bases between. The V gene's germline CDR1 is SGHKS and CDR2 YYEKEE (reference sequence). The CDR3 runs to 15 residues.

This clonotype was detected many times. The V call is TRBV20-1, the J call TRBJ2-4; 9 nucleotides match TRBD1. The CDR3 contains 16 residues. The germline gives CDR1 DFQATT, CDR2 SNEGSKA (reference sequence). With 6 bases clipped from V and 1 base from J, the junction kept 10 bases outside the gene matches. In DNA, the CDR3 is TGCAGTGCCAACCGGGGGACAGGGCGGGCCAAAAACATTCAGTACTTC. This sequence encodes CSANRGTGRAKNIQYF.

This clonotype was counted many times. CDR3 sequence: CATSGDSPLTDTQYF. CDR3 coding DNA: TGTGCCACCAGTGGCGACAGTCCACTCACAGATACGCAGTATTTT. The V call is TRBV24-1, the J call TRBJ2-3, with TRBD1 as a possible D gene (5 bases). This CDR3 has 15 residues. V lost 5 bases to trimming and J lost 2 bases, with 13 bases between them. Germline V gene data show CDR1 as KGHDR and CDR2 as SFDVKD.

The CDR3 nucleotides are TGCAGCCCCGTTGCCGGAGTTCGGTCGCCCCAGCATTTT. It yields the protein CSPVAGVRSPQHF. The chain joins TRBV29-1 to TRBJ1-5; no definite D call. Germline lookup yields CDR1 SQVTM and CDR2 ANQGSEA. The CDR3 contains 13 residues. Trimming took 8 bases from V and 9 from J, leaving 20 bases between them.